By sample share, the clone carrying this T cell receptor beta chain is medium-sized. The antigen remains unidentified. Peripheral blood genomic DNA, not sorted cells or RNA, was the template. There are 14 residues in the CDR3. Trimming removed 0 bases at V and 2 bases at J, with 10 bases between. From germline, CDR1 is GTSNPN and CDR2 SVGIG (reference sequence). The entry originates in a study of T cell repertoires in aging, cancer and after chemotherapy. Whole-study context: Donor ages fell into six groups from 30 or younger up to 70 or older. The study, taken as a whole, reports: Median generation probability rose over the chemotherapy interval in each cancer cohort, suggesting rebound thymic output. Compared with age-matched healthy donors, untreated hematological or solid cancer patients showed higher blood TCR clonality. Healthy donors lost TCR diversity with age mainly through richness, cancer patients through richness and evenness.

A mixed TRB-A/B primer pool amplified rearranged TRB by multiplex touch-down PCR. One entry per CDR3 protein, called by TCRdb with MiXCR from the multiplex PCR reads. The sample has under 6,000 distinct CDR3 sequences, approximately 22% seen once; the top ten hold around 16%. The rearrangement uses TRBV30 and TRBJ1-2, with unresolved D. The origin of this receptor is a human donor with a blood cancer. Specimen: blood. The CDR3 DNA is TGTGCCTGGAGTGTACGGTTTGGGAACTATGGCTACACCTTC. Protein product: CAWSVRFGNYGYTF.